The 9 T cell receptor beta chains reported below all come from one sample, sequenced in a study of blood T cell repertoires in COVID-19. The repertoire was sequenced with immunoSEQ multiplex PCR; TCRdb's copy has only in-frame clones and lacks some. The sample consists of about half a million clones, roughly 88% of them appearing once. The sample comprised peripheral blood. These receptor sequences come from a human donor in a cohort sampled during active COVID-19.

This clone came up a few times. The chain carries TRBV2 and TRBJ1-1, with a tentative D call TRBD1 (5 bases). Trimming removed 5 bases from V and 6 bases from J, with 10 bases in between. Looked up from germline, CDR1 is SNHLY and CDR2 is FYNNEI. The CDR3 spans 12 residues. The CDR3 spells CASSSPRAEAFF. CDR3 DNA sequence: TGTGCCAGCAGTTCCCCCAGGGCTGAAGCTTTCTTT.

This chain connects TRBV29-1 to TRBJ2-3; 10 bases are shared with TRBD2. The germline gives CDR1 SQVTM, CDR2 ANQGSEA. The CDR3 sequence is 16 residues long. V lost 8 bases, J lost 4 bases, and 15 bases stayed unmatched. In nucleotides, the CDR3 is TGCAGCACACGGTGGCTCACTAGCGGGAAGTCAGATACGCAGTATTTT. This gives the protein CSTRWLTSGKSDTQYF.

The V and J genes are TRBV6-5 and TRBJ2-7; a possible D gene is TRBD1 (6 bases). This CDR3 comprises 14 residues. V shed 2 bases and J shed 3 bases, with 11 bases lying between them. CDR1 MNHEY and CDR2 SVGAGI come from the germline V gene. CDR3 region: CASSYRRQDYEQYF. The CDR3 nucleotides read TGTGCCAGCAGTTACCGTCGACAGGACTACGAGCAGTACTTC.

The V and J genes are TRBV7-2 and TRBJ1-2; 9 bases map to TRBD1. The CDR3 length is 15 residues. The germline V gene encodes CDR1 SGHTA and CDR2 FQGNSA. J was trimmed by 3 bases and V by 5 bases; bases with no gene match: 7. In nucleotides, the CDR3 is TGTGCCAGCAGCCCAAGACAGGGGGGGTACTATGGCTACACCTTC. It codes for CASSPRQGGYYGYTF.

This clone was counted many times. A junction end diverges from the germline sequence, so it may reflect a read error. The CDR3 is CASSLYPTPNSF. As DNA, the CDR3 is TGTGCCAGCAGCTTATACCCCACTCCAAACAGCTTC. The chain combines TRBV7-9 with TRBJ1-2; D not certain. This CDR3 is 12 amino acids long. The V gene's germline CDR1 is SEHNR and CDR2 FQNEAQ (reference sequence).

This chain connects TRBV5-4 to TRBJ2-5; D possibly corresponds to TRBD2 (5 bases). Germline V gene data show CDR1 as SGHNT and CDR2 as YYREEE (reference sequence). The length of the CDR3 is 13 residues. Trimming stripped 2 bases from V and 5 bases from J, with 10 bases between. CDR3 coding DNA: TGTGCCAGCAGCTTCACTAGTTTCGAGACCCAGTACTTC. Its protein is CASSFTSFETQYF. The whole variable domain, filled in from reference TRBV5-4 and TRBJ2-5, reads ETGVTQSPTHLIKTRGQQVTLRCSSQSGHNTVSWYQQALGQGPQFIFQYYREEENGRGNFPPRFSGLQFPNYSSELNVNALELDDSALYLCASSFTSFETQYFGPGTRLLVL.

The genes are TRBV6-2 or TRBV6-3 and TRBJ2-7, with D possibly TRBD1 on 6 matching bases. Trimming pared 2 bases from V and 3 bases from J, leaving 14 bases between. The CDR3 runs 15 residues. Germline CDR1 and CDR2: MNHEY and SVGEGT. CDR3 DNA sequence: TGTGCCAGCAGTTACGCGGCAGGGGCCAACTACGAGCAGTACTTC. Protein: CASSYAAGANYEQYF.

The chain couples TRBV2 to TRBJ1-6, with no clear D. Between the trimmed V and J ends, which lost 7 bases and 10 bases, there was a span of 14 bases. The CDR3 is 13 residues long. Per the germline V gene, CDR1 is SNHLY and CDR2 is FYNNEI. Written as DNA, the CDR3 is TGTGCCAGCATGGAAGGGAGTCCCTCACCCCTCCACTTT. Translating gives CASMEGSPSPLHF.

The CDR3 nucleotides are TGTGCCAGCAGCCTCGACAGCTTTAACACTGAAGCTTTCTTT. Residues: CASSLDSFNTEAFF. The chain links TRBV28 to TRBJ1-1; possible D gene TRBD1, 5 bases. Germline V gene lookup returns CDR1 MDHEN and CDR2 SYDVKM. Trimming removed 6 bases from V and 2 bases from J, with 13 bases in between. There are 14 residues in the CDR3.